These T cell receptor beta chains were read from a single sample in a study of blood T cell repertoires in COVID-19. Clones were sequenced by immunoSEQ multiplex PCR, and TCRdb holds only the in-frame ones, with some missing. The table shows roughly 150,000 clones, with around 82% occurring only once. Sequencing was done on a sample of PBMCs or T cells enriched from blood (not recorded which). The receptor source for this set is a man in his 60s who had recovered from COVID-19. Both conserved end residues are part of each CDR3. D genes are given only for firm matches. Clone size, where shown, is once, few, many, or a class for clones that have expanded.

size	length	D	J	V	CDR3	DNA
.	16	.	TRBJ1-2	TRBV12-5	CASGLALEGGSYGYTF	TGTGCTAGTGGTTTGGCCCTGGAGGGGGGGTCCTATGGCTACACCTTC
once	16	.	TRBJ2-5	TRBV7-2	CASSLFAGLVKETQYF	TGTGCCAGCAGCTTATTCGCGGGGCTGGTGAAAGAGACCCAGTACTTC
.	14	.	TRBJ2-7	TRBV5-1	CASSSSDTGVEQYF	TGCGCCAGCAGCTCCTCGGACACAGGCGTGGAGCAGTACTTC
.	15	.	TRBJ2-1	TRBV10-3	CAISELGTAADEQFF	TGTGCCATCAGTGAGTTGGGGACTGCCGCCGATGAGCAGTTCTTC
.	16	.	TRBJ2-3	TRBV3-1/TRBV3-2	CASSPKIRRSTDTQYF	TGTGCCAGCAGCCCAAAAATCAGGAGGTCCACAGATACGCAGTATTTT
.	13	.	TRBJ1-5	TRBV3-1/TRBV3-2	CASSQDLGQPQHF	TGTGCCAGCAGCCAAGATCTCGGTCAGCCCCAGCATTTT
.	16	TRBD1	TRBJ1-6	TRBV19	CASSISAGQGTGSLHF	TGTGCCAGTAGTATCTCTGCGGGACAGGGGACGGGATCCCTCCACTTT
.	13	.	TRBJ1-2	TRBV10-2	CASSELGPYGYTF	TGCGCCAGCAGTGAGCTTGGGCCCTATGGCTACACCTTC
once	13	.	TRBJ2-1	TRBV12-3/TRBV12-4	CASSLEQKREQFF	TGTGCCAGCAGTTTGGAGCAGAAACGTGAGCAGTTCTTC
once	18	TRBD1	TRBJ2-6	TRBV28	CASRSPGQGLSGANVLTF	TGTGCCAGCAGATCACCGGGACAGGGCCTCTCTGGGGCCAACGTCCTGACTTTC
few	18	TRBD2	TRBJ2-7	TRBV7-9	CASSLTPGGTGGLYEQYF	TGTGCCAGCAGCTTAACCCCGGGAGGTACCGGGGGGTTATACGAGCAGTACTTC
.	15	TRBD2	TRBJ2-5	TRBV9	CASSATSGIKETQYF	TGTGCCAGCAGCGCGACTAGCGGGATTAAAGAGACCCAGTACTTC
.	13	TRBD1	TRBJ2-7	TRBV5-1	CASSPDRLYEQYF	TGCGCCAGCAGCCCGGACAGGCTCTACGAGCAGTACTTC
.	17	TRBD1	TRBJ1-1	TRBV27	CASSLGTGGWKNTEAFF	TGTGCCAGCAGTTTAGGGACAGGGGGCTGGAAGAACACTGAAGCTTTCTTT
.	17	TRBD1	TRBJ1-1	TRBV23-1	CASSQSGEKGANTEAFF	TGCGCCAGCAGTCAATCGGGGGAAAAGGGGGCGAACACTGAAGCTTTCTTT
.	13	TRBD1	TRBJ1-6	TRBV19	CASTGTVVSPLHF	TGTGCCAGTACGGGGACAGTAGTTTCACCCCTCCACTTT
.	15	.	TRBJ1-4	TRBV19	CASSIADSPNEKLFF	TGTGCCAGTAGTATAGCGGACAGTCCCAATGAAAAACTGTTTTTT
once	15	TRBD1	TRBJ1-6	TRBV5-1	CASTFSGTERSPLHF	TGCGCCAGCACCTTCTCCGGGACAGAGAGATCGCCCCTCCACTTT
.	14	TRBD1	TRBJ2-7	TRBV28	CASSPVGQGFYQYF	TGTGCCAGCAGTCCCGTGGGACAGGGATTTTATCAGTACTTC
.	14	TRBD1	TRBJ1-2	TRBV30	CARRSKGDSYGYTF	TGTGCACGGAGGAGTAAGGGGGACAGCTATGGCTACACCTTC
.	15	.	TRBJ2-6	TRBV2	CASSETDTGANVLTF	TGTGCCAGCAGTGAGACGGACACAGGGGCCAACGTCCTGACTTTC
.	18	TRBD1	TRBJ1-4	TRBV19	CASLLTRGTGSNNEKLFF	TGTGCCAGCCTACTGACTCGGGGGACAGGCTCCAATAATGAAAAACTGTTTTTT
.	14	TRBD1	TRBJ2-1	TRBV28	CASRGDRGYNEQFF	TGTGCCAGCAGGGGGGACAGGGGCTACAATGAGCAGTTCTTC
.	18	TRBD1	TRBJ2-6	TRBV27	CASSLLGQGFSGANVLTF	TGTGCCAGCAGTTTACTGGGACAGGGGTTCTCTGGGGCCAACGTCCTGACTTTC
.	17	TRBD1	TRBJ1-6	TRBV7-8	CASSLVSGQGYNSPLHF	TGTGCCAGCAGCTTAGTATCCGGACAGGGTTATAATTCACCCCTCCACTTT
few	14	.	TRBJ1-6	TRBV28	CASSPGGDNSPLHF	TGTGCCAGCAGTCCCGGAGGGGATAATTCACCCCTCCACTTT
once	19	.	TRBJ1-5	TRBV6-8	CASSSPSLGARRADQPQHF	TGTGCCAGCAGTAGCCCGTCGCTGGGGGCTAGGCGTGCGGATCAGCCCCAGCATTTT
.	15	.	TRBJ2-7	TRBV9	CASSVEGLDYYEQYF	TGTGCCAGCAGCGTAGAGGGACTTGATTACTACGAGCAGTACTTC
few	20	TRBD1	TRBJ1-4	TRBV19	CASSLGASGGFQRTNEKLFF	TGTGCCAGTAGTCTCGGCGCCTCAGGGGGCTTCCAACGGACTAATGAAAAACTGTTTTTT
.	16	.	TRBJ2-7	TRBV9	CASSDGATGGVGEQYF	TGTGCCAGCAGCGATGGAGCGACTGGCGGGGTTGGCGAGCAGTACTTC
.	13	TRBD2	TRBJ2-7	TRBV12-5	CASGLGLSYEQYF	TGTGCTAGTGGCCTGGGACTATCCTACGAGCAGTACTTC
.	12	.	TRBJ2-7	TRBV5-1	CASSLVRGEQYF	TGCGCCAGCAGCTTGGTCAGAGGCGAGCAGTACTTC
.	15	.	TRBJ1-3	TRBV5-1	CASSPTINAGNTIYF	TGCGCCAGCAGTCCGACAATCAACGCCGGAAACACCATATATTTT
.	14	.	TRBJ1-2	TRBV5-5	CASSLSTDNYGYTF	TGTGCCAGCAGCCTTTCAACAGATAACTATGGCTACACCTTC
.	15	.	TRBJ2-3	TRBV28	CASSLWGGSTDTQYF	TGTGCCAGCAGTTTATGGGGCGGGAGCACAGATACGCAGTATTTT